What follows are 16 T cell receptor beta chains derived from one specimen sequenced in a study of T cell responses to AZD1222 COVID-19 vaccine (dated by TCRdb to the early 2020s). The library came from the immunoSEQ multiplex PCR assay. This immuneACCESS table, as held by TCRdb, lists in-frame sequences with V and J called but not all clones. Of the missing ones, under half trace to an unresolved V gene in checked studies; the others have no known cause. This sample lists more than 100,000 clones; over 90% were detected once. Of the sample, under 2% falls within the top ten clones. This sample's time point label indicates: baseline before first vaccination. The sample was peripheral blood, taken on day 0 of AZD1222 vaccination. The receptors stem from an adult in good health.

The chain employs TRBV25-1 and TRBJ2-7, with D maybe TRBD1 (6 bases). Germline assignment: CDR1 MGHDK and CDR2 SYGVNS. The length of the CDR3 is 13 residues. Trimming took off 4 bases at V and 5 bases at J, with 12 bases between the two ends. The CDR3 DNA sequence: TGTGCCAGCAGTGGGTTGGGACACAACGAGCAGTACTTC. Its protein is CASSGLGHNEQYF.

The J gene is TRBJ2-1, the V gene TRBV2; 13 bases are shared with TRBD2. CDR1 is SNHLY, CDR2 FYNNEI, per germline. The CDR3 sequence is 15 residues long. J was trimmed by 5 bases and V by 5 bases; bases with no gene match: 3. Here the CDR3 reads CASSHGLAGDNEQFF. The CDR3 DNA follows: TGTGCCAGCAGTCACGGACTAGCGGGGGACAATGAGCAGTTCTTC.

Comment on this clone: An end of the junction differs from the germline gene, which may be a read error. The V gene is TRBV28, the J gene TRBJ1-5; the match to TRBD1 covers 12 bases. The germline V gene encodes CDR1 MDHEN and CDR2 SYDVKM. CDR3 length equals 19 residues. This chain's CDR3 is CASTLGTGGAWALNQPQHF. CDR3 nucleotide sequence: TGTGCCAGCACTTTAGGGACAGGGGGCGCTTGGGCCCTCAATCAGCCCCAGCATTTT.

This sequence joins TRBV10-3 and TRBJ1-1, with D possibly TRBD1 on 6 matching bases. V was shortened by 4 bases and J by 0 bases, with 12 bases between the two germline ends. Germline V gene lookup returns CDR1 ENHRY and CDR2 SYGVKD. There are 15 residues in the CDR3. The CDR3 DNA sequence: TGTGCCATCAGTGGGGGAGACAGGCTGAACACTGAAGCTTTCTTT. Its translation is CAISGGDRLNTEAFF.

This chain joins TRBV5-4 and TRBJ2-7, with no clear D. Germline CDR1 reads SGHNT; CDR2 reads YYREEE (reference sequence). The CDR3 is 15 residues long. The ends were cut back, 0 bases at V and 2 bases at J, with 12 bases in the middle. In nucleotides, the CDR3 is TGTGCCAGCAGCTTGGATCCGCAGGCCACCTACGAGCAGTACTTC. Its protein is CASSLDPQATYEQYF.

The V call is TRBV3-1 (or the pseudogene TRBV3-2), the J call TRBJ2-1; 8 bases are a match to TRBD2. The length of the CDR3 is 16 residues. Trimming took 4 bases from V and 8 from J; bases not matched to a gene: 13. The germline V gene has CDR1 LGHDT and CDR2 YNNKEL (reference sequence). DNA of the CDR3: TGTGCCAGCAGCCTCAGAGCGGGAGTAAAGCACGATGAGCAGTTCTTC. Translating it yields CASSLRAGVKHDEQFF.

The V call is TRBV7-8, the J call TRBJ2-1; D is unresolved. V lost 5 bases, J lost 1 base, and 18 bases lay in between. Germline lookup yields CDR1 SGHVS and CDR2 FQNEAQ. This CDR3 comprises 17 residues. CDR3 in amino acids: CASSLLIGGVSYNEQFF. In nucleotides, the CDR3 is TGTGCCAGCAGCCTCCTTATTGGCGGTGTATCCTACAATGAGCAGTTCTTC.

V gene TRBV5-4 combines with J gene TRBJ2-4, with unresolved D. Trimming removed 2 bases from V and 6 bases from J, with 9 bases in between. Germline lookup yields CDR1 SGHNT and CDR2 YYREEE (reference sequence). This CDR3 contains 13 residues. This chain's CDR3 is CASSFSTGNIQYF. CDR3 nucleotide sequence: TGTGCCAGCAGCTTTTCTACGGGAAACATTCAGTACTTC.

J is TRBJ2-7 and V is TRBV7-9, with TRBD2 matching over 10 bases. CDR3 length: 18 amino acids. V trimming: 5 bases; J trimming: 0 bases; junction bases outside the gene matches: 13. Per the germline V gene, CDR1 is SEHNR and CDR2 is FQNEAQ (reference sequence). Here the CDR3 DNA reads TGTGCCAGCAGCCCCGCCGACCTAGCGGGAGTGAGCTCCTACGAGCAGTACTTC. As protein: CASSPADLAGVSSYEQYF.

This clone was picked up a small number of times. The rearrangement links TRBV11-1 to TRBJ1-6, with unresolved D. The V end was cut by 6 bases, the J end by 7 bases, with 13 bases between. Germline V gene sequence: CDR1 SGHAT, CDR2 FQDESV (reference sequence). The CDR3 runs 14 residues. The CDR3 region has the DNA TGTGCCAGCAGTCGGTCGGGGAACAATTCACCCCTCCACTTT. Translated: CASSRSGNNSPLHF.

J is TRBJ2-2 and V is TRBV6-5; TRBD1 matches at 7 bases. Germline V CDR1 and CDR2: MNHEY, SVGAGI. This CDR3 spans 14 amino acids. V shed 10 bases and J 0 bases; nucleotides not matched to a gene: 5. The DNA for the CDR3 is TGTGCCACCCGGGGACAGCCGAACACCGGGGAGCTGTTTTTT. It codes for CATRGQPNTGELFF.

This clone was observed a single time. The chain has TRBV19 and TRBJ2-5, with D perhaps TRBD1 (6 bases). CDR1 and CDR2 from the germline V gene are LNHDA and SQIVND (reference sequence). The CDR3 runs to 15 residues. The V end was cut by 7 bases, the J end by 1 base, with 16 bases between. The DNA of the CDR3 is TGTGCCAGTAACAGACAGGTCCTTGCCCAAGAGACCCAGTACTTC. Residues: CASNRQVLAQETQYF. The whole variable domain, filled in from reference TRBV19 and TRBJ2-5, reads DGGITQSPKYLFRKEGQNVTLSCEQNLNHDAMYWYRQDPGQGLRLIYYSQIVNDFQKGDIAEGYSVSREKKESFPLTVTSAQKNPTAFYLCASNRQVLAQETQYFGPGTRLLVL.

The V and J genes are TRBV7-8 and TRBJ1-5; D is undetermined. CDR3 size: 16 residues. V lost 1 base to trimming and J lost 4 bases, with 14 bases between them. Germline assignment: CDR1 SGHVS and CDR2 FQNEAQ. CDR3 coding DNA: TGTGCCAGCAGCTTAGAAGAAGGGAGATTTAATCAGCCCCAGCATTTT. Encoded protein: CASSLEEGRFNQPQHF.

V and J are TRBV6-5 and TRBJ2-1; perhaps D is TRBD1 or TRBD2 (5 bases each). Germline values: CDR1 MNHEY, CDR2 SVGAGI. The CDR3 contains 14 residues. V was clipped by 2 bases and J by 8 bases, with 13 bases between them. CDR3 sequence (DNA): TGTGCCAGCAGTTACGGGGACCCTAAGGATGAGCAGTTCTTC. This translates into CASSYGDPKDEQFF.

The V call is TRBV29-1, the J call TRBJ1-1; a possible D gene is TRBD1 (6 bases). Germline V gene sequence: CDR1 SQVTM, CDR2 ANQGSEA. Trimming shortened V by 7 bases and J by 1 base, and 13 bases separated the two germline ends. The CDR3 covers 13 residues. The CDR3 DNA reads TGCAGCGAAACAGGGAGGACGAACACTGAAGCTTTCTTT. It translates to CSETGRTNTEAFF.

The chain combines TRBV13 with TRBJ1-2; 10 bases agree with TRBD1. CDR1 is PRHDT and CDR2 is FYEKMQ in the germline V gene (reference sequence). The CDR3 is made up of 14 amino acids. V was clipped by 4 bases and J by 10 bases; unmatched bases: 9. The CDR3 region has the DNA TGTGCCAGCAGCTCGGGACAGGGGAGAGAAGCCTACACCTTC. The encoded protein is CASSSGQGREAYTF.